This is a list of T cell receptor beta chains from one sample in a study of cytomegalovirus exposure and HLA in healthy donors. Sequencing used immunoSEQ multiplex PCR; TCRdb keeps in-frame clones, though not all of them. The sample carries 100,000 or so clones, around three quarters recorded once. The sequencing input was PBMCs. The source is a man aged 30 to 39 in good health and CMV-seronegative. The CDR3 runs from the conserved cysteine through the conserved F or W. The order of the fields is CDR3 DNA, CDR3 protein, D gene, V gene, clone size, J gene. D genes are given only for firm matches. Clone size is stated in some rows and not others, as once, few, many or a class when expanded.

DNA: TGTGCCAGCAGGGGCAGGGGGCGTTACGAAAAACTGTTTTTT; CDR3: CASRGRGRYEKLFF; D: TRBD1; V: TRBV5-5; size: .; J: TRBJ1-4
DNA: TGTGCCAGCAGCATTCTTTCCGGGACAGATACGCAGTATTTT; CDR3: CASSILSGTDTQYF; D: .; V: TRBV7-9; size: .; J: TRBJ2-3
DNA: TGTGCCAGTAGGACTCGGACAAGACACTATGGCTACACCTTC; CDR3: CASRTRTRHYGYTF; D: .; V: TRBV19; size: .; J: TRBJ1-2
DNA: TGTGCCAGCAGCTTGGCGCGAGGAGCCAACTCCTACGAGCAGTACTTC; CDR3: CASSLARGANSYEQYF; D: .; V: TRBV5-4; size: .; J: TRBJ2-7
DNA: TGTGCCATCAGTGCGGACAGGGGCTCTGGAAACACCATATATTTT; CDR3: CAISADRGSGNTIYF; D: TRBD1; V: TRBV10-3; size: few; J: TRBJ1-3
DNA: TGTGCTAGTGGTTTTCGCCTAAACTTGACTAGTACGGGCGAGCAGTACTTC; CDR3: CASGFRLNLTSTGEQYF; D: .; V: TRBV12-5; size: few; J: TRBJ2-7
DNA: TGTGCCTGGAGTATCCGAGGCACAGATACGCAGTATTTT; CDR3: CAWSIRGTDTQYF; D: .; V: TRBV30; size: .; J: TRBJ2-3
DNA: TGTGCCAGTCGGATAACGGCGGACAGGAGTAATTCACCCCTCCACTTT; CDR3: CASRITADRSNSPLHF; D: TRBD1; V: TRBV19; size: .; J: TRBJ1-6
DNA: TGTGCCAGCAGCTCGTGGAGGGGACTAGCGGCCTCCGTTGACACCGGGGAGCTGTTTTTT; CDR3: CASSSWRGLAASVDTGELFF; D: TRBD2; V: TRBV5-4; size: .; J: TRBJ2-2
DNA: TGTGCCAGCAGTTTAACAGGCAATCAGCCCCAGCATTTT; CDR3: CASSLTGNQPQHF; D: .; V: TRBV27; size: .; J: TRBJ1-5
DNA: TGTGCCAGCTCACCGGGACTTAGGAACACTGAAGCTTTCTTT; CDR3: CASSPGLRNTEAFF; D: .; V: TRBV18; size: .; J: TRBJ1-1
DNA: TGTGCCTGGAGTACCGGACAGCGGGGGCTCACAGATACGCAGTATTTT; CDR3: CAWSTGQRGLTDTQYF; D: TRBD2; V: TRBV30; size: .; J: TRBJ2-3
DNA: TGTGCTAGTGGACCCGGGCCCGGGGGCTCCTACAATGAGCAGTTCTTC; CDR3: CASGPGPGGSYNEQFF; D: .; V: TRBV12-5; size: .; J: TRBJ2-1
DNA: TGTGCCAGCAGCTTAGGGCACAGGGCGGACGAGACCCAGTACTTC; CDR3: CASSLGHRADETQYF; D: .; V: TRBV7-2; size: .; J: TRBJ2-5
DNA: TGTGCCAGCAGGGGGACAGGGGGCCAGTCTCAGCCCCAGCATTTT; CDR3: CASRGTGGQSQPQHF; D: TRBD1; V: TRBV6-1; size: .; J: TRBJ1-5
DNA: TGTGCCAGCGGGCGGGAGGGTCGGGGTGAGCAGTTCTTC; CDR3: CASGREGRGEQFF; D: TRBD2; V: TRBV25-1; size: few; J: TRBJ2-1
DNA: TGTGCCTGGAGTGTTACAGGGTACACCGGGGAGCTGTTTTTT; CDR3: CAWSVTGYTGELFF; D: .; V: TRBV30; size: .; J: TRBJ2-2